One sample yielded the 12 T cell receptor beta chains listed below, sequenced in a study of blood T cell repertoires in COVID-19. Clones were read by immunoSEQ multiplex PCR, and TCRdb kept only the in-frame ones, dropping some. This sample yields around 270,000 clones, of which 80% to 90% are seen a single time; roughly 4% belongs to the top ten. Sequenced material: PBMCs or T cells enriched from blood (not recorded which). These receptors originate from a woman aged 25 to 39 who had recovered from COVID-19.

This chain joins TRBV10-3 and TRBJ1-5, with TRBD1 identical over 8 bases. The germline gives CDR1 ENHRY, CDR2 SYGVKD. The V and J ends lost 8 bases and 5 bases, in that order; junction bases with no gene match: 5. The length of the CDR3 is 13 residues. The CDR3 sequence: CAIATGADQPQHF. CDR3 nucleotides: TGTGCCATCGCGACAGGGGCGGATCAGCCCCAGCATTTT.

The chain carries TRBV6-5 and TRBJ1-1; D gene unclear. The germline V gene has CDR1 MNHEY and CDR2 SVGAGI. This CDR3 region has 15 residues. V was trimmed by 5 bases and J by 0 bases, leaving 13 bases between them. CDR3 loop: CASSPQADMNTEAFF. CDR3 coding DNA: TGTGCCAGCAGTCCCCAGGCTGACATGAACACTGAAGCTTTCTTT.

The chain is built from TRBV28 and TRBJ2-5; 9 nucleotides align to TRBD2. Germline lookup yields CDR1 MDHEN and CDR2 SYDVKM. The CDR3 has 17 residues. J gave up 1 base and V 4 bases, and 10 bases lay outside the gene matches. CDR3 coding DNA: TGTGCCAGCAGTTCCGGAAGACTAGCGGAGACCCAAGAGACCCAGTACTTC. The encoded protein is CASSSGRLAETQETQYF.

This chain links TRBV10-2 with TRBJ2-3; 8 bases are a match to TRBD2. The CDR3 runs to 13 residues. CDR1 WSHSY and CDR2 SAAADI come from the germline V gene. Trimming took 7 bases from V and 4 from J; bases not matched to a gene: 4. CDR3 protein: CASKTGGPDTQYF. CDR3 DNA: TGCGCCAGCAAGACGGGGGGGCCAGATACGCAGTATTTT.

The chain joins TRBV28 to TRBJ2-7, with TRBD1 matching over 7 bases. From germline, CDR1 is MDHEN and CDR2 SYDVKM. The length of the CDR3 is 14 residues. The junction had 5 bases not matched to a gene; V was cut back by 6 bases and J by 0 bases. The CDR3 sequence: CASRRNRGSYEQYF. CDR3 coding DNA: TGTGCCAGCAGGCGGAACAGGGGCTCCTACGAGCAGTACTTC.

This clone was seen just once. The genes are TRBV4-2 and TRBJ2-1; 7 nucleotides agree with TRBD1. Unmatched junction bases numbered 11, after V lost 4 bases and J lost 8 bases. The V gene's germline CDR1 is LGHNA and CDR2 YNFKEQ. The CDR3 contains 15 residues. This CDR3 reads CASSPQQGLVHEQFF. As DNA, the CDR3 is TGTGCCAGCAGCCCCCAACAGGGGTTAGTGCATGAGCAGTTCTTC.

This clone was observed once. The CDR3 nucleotides read TGTGCCAGCAAGACAGCCGGGACAGCATACGAGCAGTACTTC. Encoded protein: CASKTAGTAYEQYF. The rearrangement links TRBV2 to TRBJ2-7; TRBD1 aligns across 7 bases. Germline V gene lookup returns CDR1 SNHLY and CDR2 FYNNEI. The V and J ends lost 7 bases and 4 bases, in that order; junction bases with no gene match: 10. The CDR3 length is 14 residues.

The V call is TRBV5-1, the J call TRBJ2-3; TRBD2 agrees at 11 bases. Per germline, CDR1 SGHRS and CDR2 YFSETQ. V lost 6 bases to trimming and J lost 0 bases; unmatched junction nucleotides: 6. The CDR3 is made up of 16 amino acids. The CDR3 sequence is CASTVAGGSSTDTQYF. The DNA of the CDR3 is TGCGCCAGCACCGTAGCGGGAGGGAGTAGCACAGATACGCAGTATTTT.

The rearrangement links TRBV4-2 to TRBJ2-3; 8 bases align to TRBD2. With 1 base clipped from V and 0 bases from J, the junction kept 6 bases outside the gene matches. The CDR3 covers 17 residues. The germline V gene encodes CDR1 LGHNA and CDR2 YNFKEQ. CDR3 loop: CASSQALGGRSTDTQYF. In nucleotides, the CDR3 is TGTGCCAGCAGCCAAGCCCTAGGCGGGAGGAGCACAGATACGCAGTATTTT.

The CDR3 sequence: CASSEVGAHKLAYGYTF. The CDR3 DNA sequence: TGTGCCAGCAGTGAAGTAGGGGCCCACAAGCTCGCCTATGGCTACACCTTC. The V call is TRBV6-1, the J call TRBJ1-2, with a possible D match to TRBD1 (5 bases). The CDR3 length is 17 residues. With 1 base removed from V and 4 bases from J, the gap between germline ends came to 19 bases. CDR1 MNHNS and CDR2 SASEGT come from the germline V gene.

This chain joins TRBV7-3 and TRBJ1-3, with D perhaps matching TRBD1 (5 bases). Trimming stripped 2 bases from V and 0 bases from J, with 17 bases between. This CDR3 has 18 residues. Germline CDR1 reads SGHTA; CDR2 reads FQGTGA. The chain's CDR3 is CASSLSTALQSSGNTIYF. CDR3 coding DNA: TGTGCCAGCAGCTTATCGACAGCACTACAATCCTCTGGAAACACCATATATTTT. Based on the CDR3 plus reference TRBV7-3 and TRBJ1-3, the full variable domain is GAGVSQTPSNKVTEKGKYVELRCDPISGHTALYWYRQSLGQGPEFLIYFQGTGAADDSGLPNDRFFAVRPEGSVSTLKIQRTERGDSAVYLCASSLSTALQSSGNTIYFGEGSWLTVV.

This clone was observed a single time. The chain is built from TRBV27 and TRBJ1-2; D not resolved. Germline values: CDR1 MNHEY, CDR2 SMNVEV (reference sequence). V was cut by 3 bases and J by 2 bases, with 10 bases left in between. The CDR3 sequence is 14 residues long. The CDR3 spells CASSFGAGNYGYTF. The CDR3 DNA sequence: TGTGCCAGCAGTTTCGGAGCGGGGAACTATGGCTACACCTTC.